One sample yielded the 29 T cell receptor beta chains listed below, sequenced in a study of tissue T cells after allogeneic stem cell transplantation. The data were produced by immunoSEQ multiplex PCR, yet TCRdb's version contains in-frame clones alone and is incomplete. The sample holds over 7,500 clones, around half seen once. The time point is: mouse harvest day 7 after allogeneic transplant. Mouse grafts combined 10^7 T-cell-depleted bone marrow cells with 10^6 splenic CD5+ T cells. The material sequenced was gut tissue. The source of these receptors is a female BALB/c mouse given C57BL/6 T cells with graft-versus-host disease after an allogeneic hematopoietic cell transplant.

The sample holds a few counts of this clone. Gene names are mouse gene names. The read ends 1 residue early relative to the CDR3; the germline J gene fills the gap. The chain joins TRBV31 to TRBJ1-1, with D perhaps TRBD1 (6 bases). The CDR3 loop spans 12 amino acids. CDR1 is GKSSPN, CDR2 SITVG, per germline. V was pared by 3 bases and J by 5 bases, with 10 bases between. The sequenced CDR3 bases are TGTGCCTGGAGCCTGGACAGAACAGAAGTCTTC. Translation gives CAWSLDRTEVF. The whole CDR3 sequence is CAWSLDRTEVFF. Full variable domain (outside the CDR3, taken from reference TRBV31 and TRBJ1-1): AQTIHQWPVAEIKAVGSPLSLGCTIKGKSSPNLYWYWQATGGTLQQLFYSITVGQVESVVQLNLSASRPKDDQFILSTEKLLLSHSGFYLCAWSLDRTEVFFGKGTRLTVV.

As concerns this clone: Gene names follow the mouse nomenclature. The CDR3 goes on 1 residue after the read ends, and that part is filled in from the germline J gene. The chain has TRBV4 and TRBJ1-6; tentative D call: TRBD1 (5 bases). TRBJ1-6 is an ORF, and what it does is uncertain. The CDR3 loop spans 15 amino acids. The V and J ends lost 3 bases and 3 bases respectively, with 9 bases between them. Germline assignment: CDR1 LGHDT and CDR2 YNNKQL (reference sequence). CDR3 region: CASSYAQGYNSPLYF. The covered CDR3 bases are TGTGCCAGCAGCTACGCTCAGGGCTATAATTCGCCCCTCTAC.

In regard to this clone: Mouse germline and gene names are used. The read gets to within 1 residue of the CDR3 end, and the germline J gene fills in the rest. V usage is TRBV31 and J usage is TRBJ1-3; TRBD1 agrees at 9 bases. The CDR3 contains 11 residues. The germline V gene has CDR1 GKSSPN and CDR2 SITVG. V shed 3 bases and J 12 bases; nucleotides not matched to a gene: 3. The part of the CDR3 DNA that was read is TGTGCCTGGAGACCGGGACAGGGGCTCTAT. Protein: CAWRPGQGLY. The whole CDR3 reads CAWRPGQGLYF. Using reference TRBV31 and TRBJ1-3 for the parts outside the CDR3, the full variable domain is AQTIHQWPVAEIKAVGSPLSLGCTIKGKSSPNLYWYWQATGGTLQQLFYSITVGQVESVVQLNLSASRPKDDQFILSTEKLLLSHSGFYLCAWRPGQGLYFGEGSRLIVV.

As for this clone: Here the gene names and germline are mouse. The observed sequence ends 1 residue before the CDR3 terminus, with the missing tail filled in from the germline J gene. The chain has TRBV23 and TRBJ1-1; the table's D call TRBD1 went unverified against the DNA. Per germline, CDR1 KGHTA and CDR2 FQNQQP. The CDR3 spans 12 residues. The part of the CDR3 DNA that was read is TGCTCCAGCAGTCCGACAGGGGGAAGAGTCTTC. The encoded protein is CSSSPTGGRVF. The CDR3 in full is CSSSPTGGRVFF.

A few counts support this clone. Gene names refer to mouse genes. The read terminates 1 residue ahead of where the CDR3 ends, so the germline J gene completes it. This rearrangement joins TRBV26 to TRBJ1-3; the D gene is possibly TRBD1 (5 bases). V was pared by 1 base and J by 0 bases, with 7 bases between. The germline CDR1 and CDR2 sequences are KGHPV and FQNQEV (reference sequence). The CDR3 sequence is 15 residues long. The DNA read from the CDR3 is TGTGCCAGCAGTCTGTGGGGGTATTCTGGAAATACGCTCTAT. It yields the protein CASSLWGYSGNTLY. The CDR3 reads in full as CASSLWGYSGNTLYF. The full variable domain, completed using reference TRBV26 and TRBJ1-3, is NSKVIQTPRYLVKGQGQKAKMRCIPEKGHPVVFWYQQNKNNEFKFLINFQNQEVLQQIDMTEKRFSAECPSNSPCSLEIQSSEAGDSALYLCASSLWGYSGNTLYFGEGSRLIVV.

A remark on this clone: Mouse gene names apply. The DNA ends 1 residue before the CDR3 does, and the rest of the CDR3 is filled in from the germline J gene. The chain joins TRBV15 to TRBJ1-1; 8 bases fit TRBD1. The CDR3 is made up of 14 amino acids. Germline CDR1 reads SGHND; CDR2 reads FRSKSL. V was pared by 4 bases and J by 1 base, with 2 bases of the junction left unmatched. The sequenced part of the CDR3 DNA is TGTGCCAGCAGTTCCCAGGGGGCGAACACAGAAGTCTTC. Residues: CASSSQGANTEVF. The entire CDR3 reads CASSSQGANTEVFF.

Note on this clone: The gene symbols are mouse symbols. The read ends 1 residue shy of where the CDR3 ends; the end is completed using the germline J gene. The V gene is TRBV3, the J gene TRBJ2-7, with a weak D call TRBD2 (5 bases). The CDR3 loop spans 12 amino acids. Trimming shortened V by 6 bases and J by 3 bases, and 9 bases separated the two germline ends. CDR1 is SNHLY, CDR2 FYNGKV, per germline (reference sequence). The CDR3 loop reads CASSPTGYEQYF. The CDR3 DNA, read in part, is TGTGCCAGCAGTCCAACTGGCTATGAACAGTAC.

This clone was found once. Gene and germline names: mouse. The CDR3 goes on 1 residue after the read ends, and that part is filled in from the germline J gene. The rearrangement links TRBV1 to TRBJ1-4; 12 positions agree with TRBD1. Germline CDR1 and CDR2: NSQYPW and LRSPGD (reference sequence). This CDR3 comprises 16 residues. V was clipped by 3 bases and J by 3 bases; unmatched bases: 2. CDR3 residues: CTCSARDRGPNERLFF. The DNA read from the CDR3 is TGCACCTGCAGTGCGCGGGACAGGGGGCCCAACGAAAGATTATTT. The full variable domain, in which reference TRBV1 and TRBJ1-4 provide the parts outside the CDR3, is VTLLEQNPRWRLVPRGQAVNLRCILKNSQYPWMSWYQQDLQKQLQWLFTLRSPGDKEVKSLPGADYLATRVTDTELRLQVANMSQGRTLYCTCSARDRGPNERLFFGHGTKLSVL.

This clone was observed once. Any gene name here is a mouse gene name. The read stops 1 residue short of the end of the CDR3; the missing end is completed from the germline J gene. The chain carries TRBV26 and TRBJ2-2; D is uncertain. CDR1 and CDR2 (germline): KGHPV, FQNQEV (reference sequence). There are 12 residues in the CDR3. V was cut by 2 bases and J by 7 bases, with 5 bases left in between. The CDR3 reads CASSLMDGQLYF. CDR3 DNA, as far as it was read: TGTGCCAGCAGTCTGATGGACGGGCAGCTCTAC.

In regard to this clone: Genes and germline come from the mouse. The CDR3 end is not reached by the read, which stops 1 residue before it; the germline J gene fills it in. The chain has TRBV26 and TRBJ1-2, with 10 bases aligning to TRBD1. J gave up 4 bases and V 8 bases, and 4 bases lay outside the gene matches. The V gene's germline CDR1 is KGHPV and CDR2 FQNQEV (reference sequence). The CDR3 covers 13 residues. The covered CDR3 bases are TGTGCCAGCTCGACAGGGGGCCGCTCCGACTACACC. Its protein product is CASSTGGRSDYT. The full CDR3 is CASSTGGRSDYTF.

Points on this clone: The genes are named according to mouse. The CDR3 end lies 1 residue beyond the end of the read and is filled in from the germline J gene. This chain connects TRBV26 to TRBJ2-5; 7 nucleotides match TRBD1. Germline CDR1 reads KGHPV; CDR2 reads FQNQEV (reference sequence). This CDR3 is built from 15 residues. Losses at the gene ends were 4 bases for V and 1 base for J; bases not matched to a gene: 5. The sequenced CDR3 bases are TGTGCCAGCAGTCCGTACAGGGGAGACCAAGACACCCAGTAC. Amino acid sequence: CASSPYRGDQDTQY. The entire CDR3 is CASSPYRGDQDTQYF. The full variable domain, with the rest looked up from reference TRBV26 and TRBJ2-5, is NSKVIQTPRYLVKGQGQKAKMRCIPEKGHPVVFWYQQNKNNEFKFLINFQNQEVLQQIDMTEKRFSAECPSNSPCSLEIQSSEAGDSALYLCASSPYRGDQDTQYFGPGTRLLVL.

About this clone: Germline and genes: mouse. The read gets to within 1 residue of the CDR3 end, and the germline J gene fills in the rest. The V and J genes are TRBV26 and TRBJ2-7; D not certain. This CDR3 is 13 amino acids long. CDR1 and CDR2 from the germline V gene are KGHPV and FQNQEV (reference sequence). With 2 bases removed from V and 0 bases from J, the gap between germline ends came to 5 bases. The DNA read from the CDR3 is TGTGCCAGCAGTCTGCAAAGCTCCTATGAACAGTAC. This codes for CASSLQSSYEQY. The whole CDR3 protein is CASSLQSSYEQYF.

In this sample, this clone turned up once. This sequence may be a read error, since a much larger clone differs from it by one base. Gene names are mouse gene names. The read is 1 residue too short to cover the CDR3 end, so that end is filled in from the germline J gene. The rearrangement links TRBV13-2 to TRBJ2-7, with TRBD1 identical over 10 bases. This CDR3 contains 13 residues. J was trimmed by 7 bases and V by 3 bases; bases with no gene match: 4. Germline V gives CDR1 NNHNN, CDR2 SYGAGS (reference sequence). The part of the CDR3 DNA that was read is TGTGCCAGCGGTGGACAGGGGGCGAGGGAACAGTAC. Protein product: CASGGQGAREQY. The whole CDR3 region reads CASGGQGAREQYF.

As concerns this clone: Gene and germline names: mouse. The sequenced fragment ends 1 residue before the CDR3 boundary, so the rest is inferred from the germline J gene. The J gene is TRBJ2-5, the V gene TRBV17; D possibly matches TRBD1 or TRBD2 (5 bases each). Germline CDR1 MNHDT, CDR2 YYDKIL. Trimming stripped 1 base from V and 6 bases from J, with 11 bases between. The CDR3 spans 14 residues. The CDR3 DNA, read in part, is TGTGCTAGCAGTAGAGCCGGGGGAAGGGACACCCAGTAC. Protein product: CASSRAGGRDTQY. The full CDR3 is CASSRAGGRDTQYF. The whole variable domain, remainder taken from reference TRBV17 and TRBJ2-5, is DTTVKQNPRYKLARVGKPVNLICSQTMNHDTMYWYQKKPNQAPKLLLFYYDKILNREADTFEKFQSSRPNNSFCSLYIGSAGLEYSAMYLCASSRAGGRDTQYFGPGTRLLVL.

For this clone: The listed genes are named as in mouse. The read halts 1 residue ahead of the CDR3 end, with the missing end drawn from the germline J gene. The rearrangement links TRBV26 to TRBJ1-3; D is unclear. CDR1 and CDR2 (germline): KGHPV, FQNQEV (reference sequence). The CDR3 contains 13 residues. The V end was cut by 2 bases, the J end by 3 bases, with 5 bases between. This CDR3 reads CASSLQDGNTLYF. The part of the CDR3 DNA that was read is TGTGCCAGCAGTCTGCAGGATGGAAATACGCTCTAT.

A note on this clone: Mouse gene names apply. The CDR3 is cut off 1 residue early in the read; its end comes from the germline J gene. This chain joins TRBV16 and TRBJ2-5; tentative D call: TRBD2 (7 bases). CDR3 length equals 14 residues. Germline CDR1 SGHSA, CDR2 FRNQAP. Trimming cost V 0 bases and J 8 bases, with 12 bases left between them. CDR3 amino acids: CASSLDGGRGTQYF. CDR3 DNA, as far as it was read: TGTGCAAGCAGCTTAGATGGGGGGCGCGGCACCCAGTAC.

A word on this clone: The genes and germline here are from mouse. The CDR3 extends 1 residue past the end of the read, so its final part is completed from the germline J gene. The chain joins TRBV15 to TRBJ2-7; 9 bases fit TRBD2. The CDR3 extends over 13 amino acids. Germline loops: CDR1 SGHND, CDR2 FRSKSL. J lost 4 bases, V lost 2 bases, and 0 bases had no gene match. Incomplete CDR3 DNA: TGTGCCAGCAGTTTAACTGGGGGGTATGAACAGTAC. Amino acids: CASSLTGGYEQY. In full, the CDR3 is CASSLTGGYEQYF.

About this clone itself: Gene labels here are mouse ones. The read terminates 1 residue ahead of where the CDR3 ends, so the germline J gene completes it. The chain combines TRBV26 with TRBJ2-5; no reliable D call. From germline, CDR1 is KGHPV and CDR2 FQNQEV (reference sequence). The CDR3 is 13 amino acids. With 5 bases removed from V and 0 bases from J, the gap between germline ends came to 6 bases. The CDR3 loop reads CASSAGNQDTQYF. CDR3 DNA, as far as it was read: TGTGCCAGCAGTGCGGGTAACCAAGACACCCAGTAC. Using reference TRBV26 and TRBJ2-5 for the parts outside the CDR3, the full variable domain is NSKVIQTPRYLVKGQGQKAKMRCIPEKGHPVVFWYQQNKNNEFKFLINFQNQEVLQQIDMTEKRFSAECPSNSPCSLEIQSSEAGDSALYLCASSAGNQDTQYFGPGTRLLVL.

In this sample, this clone turned up a few times. The gene names given are mouse names. The missing CDR3 end, 1 residue past where the read stops, is filled in from the germline J gene. This chain connects TRBV3 to TRBJ2-7; D not resolved. Germline-derived CDR1 and CDR2 are SNHLY and FYNGKV (reference sequence). This CDR3 has 13 residues. Between the trimmed V and J ends, which lost 3 bases and 3 bases, there was a span of 9 bases. The DNA read from the CDR3 is TGTGCCAGCAGCTTCCGGGGTCTCTATGAACAGTAC. Amino acids: CASSFRGLYEQY. The whole CDR3 protein is CASSFRGLYEQYF. Full variable domain (remainder filled in from reference TRBV3 and TRBJ2-7): GPKVLQIPSHQIIDMGQMVTLNCDPVSNHLYFYWYKQILGQQMEFLVNFYNGKVMEKSKLFKDQFSVERPDGSYFTLKIQPTALEDSAVYFCASSFRGLYEQYFGPGTRLTVL.

With regard to this clone: These gene names are mouse names. The missing CDR3 end, 1 residue past where the read stops, is filled in from the germline J gene. The chain links TRBV30 to TRBJ1-3; D may be TRBD1 (5 bases). CDR1 and CDR2 (germline): SQVVS, ANEGSEA. V lost 0 bases and J 0 bases, leaving 9 bases between the germline ends. This CDR3 has 15 amino acids. The CDR3 protein is CSSRDQGASGNTLYF. Partial CDR3 DNA: TGTAGTTCTAGAGACCAGGGCGCTTCTGGAAATACGCTCTAT.

This clone was observed a single time. Each gene name is a mouse one. The read ends 1 residue shy of where the CDR3 ends; the end is completed using the germline J gene. J is TRBJ2-5 and V is TRBV3; 8 bases align to TRBD2. Germline V gene data show CDR1 as SNHLY and CDR2 as FYNGKV (reference sequence). The CDR3 loop spans 13 amino acids. J was trimmed by 4 bases and V by 5 bases; bases with no gene match: 2. The CDR3 bases that were read are TGTGCCAGCAGCGGACTGGGTGAAGACACCCAGTAC. Translating it yields CASSGLGEDTQY. The full CDR3 protein reads CASSGLGEDTQYF.

Concerning this clone itself: The gene names given are mouse names. The CDR3 goes on 1 residue after the read ends, and that part is filled in from the germline J gene. V is TRBV3 and J is TRBJ2-2; no firm D call. From germline, CDR1 is SNHLY and CDR2 FYNGKV (reference sequence). The V gene lost 1 base and the J gene lost 7 bases, with 7 bases spanning the gap. The CDR3 is 13 amino acids. CDR3 DNA (partial): TGTGCCAGCAGCTTAGACGGGTACGGGCAGCTCTAC. Protein product: CASSLDGYGQLY. The CDR3 in full is CASSLDGYGQLYF.

This clone was detected only a few times. Mouse gene names apply. The read terminates 1 residue ahead of where the CDR3 ends, so the germline J gene completes it. V is TRBV12-1 and J is TRBJ2-3; 8 bases fit TRBD2. From germline, CDR1 is SGHSN and CDR2 HYEKVE. CDR3 length: 15 residues. Trimming at V came to 0 bases and at J to 4 bases, leaving 5 bases not matched to a gene. The CDR3 sequence: CASSLEPGGPETLYF. CDR3 DNA, as far as it was read: TGTGCCAGCTCTCTCGAACCTGGGGGGCCAGAAACGCTGTAT.

This clone was counted between two and nine times. Germline and genes here are mouse. Sequencing ends 1 residue short of the CDR3 end; the germline J gene provides the rest. This chain connects TRBV29 to TRBJ2-3; 8 bases fit TRBD2. Germline V lookup: CDR1 MSHET, CDR2 SYDVDS. Losses at the gene ends were 8 bases for V and 0 bases for J; bases not matched to a gene: 4. This CDR3 has 14 residues. The sequenced part of the CDR3 DNA is TGTGCTAGCGGGACTGGTCCTAGTGCAGAAACGCTGTAT. Its translation: CASGTGPSAETLY. The CDR3 in its entirety is CASGTGPSAETLYF.

Regarding this clone: The gene names given are mouse names. The sequenced CDR3 bases are TGTGCCAGCGGTGATGCCCGGGGTGCAGAAACGCTGTAT. It encodes CASGDARGAETLY. The complete CDR3 protein is CASGDARGAETLYF. The V call is TRBV13-2, the J call TRBJ2-3; no clear D gene. The read falls 1 residue short of the CDR3 end, and the missing part is taken from the germline J gene. The CDR3 has 14 amino acids. The V gene lost 0 bases and the J gene lost 1 base, with 6 bases spanning the gap. Germline V gene sequence: CDR1 NNHNN, CDR2 SYGAGS (reference sequence).

With regard to this clone: The gene names given are mouse names. The CDR3 protein is CSSSQSGGTEVFF. CDR3 DNA (partial): TGCTCCAGCAGTCAATCGGGAGGGACAGAAGTCTTC. V and J are TRBV23 and TRBJ1-1. The DNA ends 1 residue before the CDR3 does, and the rest of the CDR3 is filled in from the germline J gene. Per the germline V gene, CDR1 is KGHTA and CDR2 is FQNQQP. The CDR3 extends over 13 amino acids.

Turning to this clone: No DNA is shown, since the ends of the CDR3 on it are uncertain; the CDR3 is the one TCRdb lists. Gene and germline names: mouse. This rearrangement joins TRBV23 to TRBJ2-5; the table names TRBD2, a call not compared with the DNA. The CDR3 is 14 amino acids long, termini counted. The germline CDR1 and CDR2 sequences are KGHTA and FQNQQP. The CDR3 is CSSSQDWGGGTQYF.

Worth noting for this clone: This may be a read error, as it is one base from a much larger clone. Each gene name is a mouse one. Sequencing ends 1 residue short of the CDR3 end; the germline J gene provides the rest. This rearrangement joins TRBV15 to TRBJ1-3; the D is unclear. V lost 6 bases and J lost 0, with 6 bases in between. CDR1 is SGHND and CDR2 is FRSKSL in the germline V gene. The CDR3 consists of 13 residues. CDR3 loop: CASSQNSGNTLYF. CDR3 bases read: TGTGCCAGCAGCCAGAATTCTGGAAATACGCTCTAT.

In the case of this clone: Germline and genes: mouse. Coverage ceases 1 residue before the CDR3 finishes, and the germline J gene fills in the end. The genes are TRBV4 and TRBJ2-1, with TRBD2 matching 7 bases. The germline CDR1 and CDR2 sequences are LGHDT and YNNKQL (reference sequence). V gave up 4 bases and J gave up 1 base; unmatched junction bases: 1. CDR3 length: 14 residues. The CDR3 protein is CASSLLGNYAEQFF. The CDR3 bases that were read are TGTGCCAGCAGCTTACTGGGGAACTATGCTGAGCAGTTC.